This T cell receptor beta chain was identified in a study of T cell responses to AZD1222 COVID-19 vaccine (dated by TCRdb to 2020 to 2022). Context from the whole study: Because spike-specific TCR depth and breadth did not differ between the two schedules, AZD1222 recipients who got a second dose at roughly 4 weeks were pooled with those who got a second dose at roughly 12 weeks. A total of under 250 trial participants underwent TCR sequencing, of whom about 200 had received two doses of AZD1222 and around 25 had received two doses of the MenACWY control vaccine. Trial participants were enrolled into age subgroups of 18-55, 56-69 and 70-plus years, which contained 148, 28 and 57 TCR-sequenced participants, respectively.

The CDR3 regions of human TCRbeta chains were analyzed by immunosequencing. As for how the authors treated the data: TCRs in the repertoires were matched against a reference library of SARS-CoV-2-specific TCRs that had been generated with the MIRA antigen-specificity platform. Breadth meant the fraction of unique TCRs that were SARS-CoV-2-associated, whereas depth meant the fraction of total T cells that were SARS-CoV-2-associated. Using the MIRA data, each spike-specific TCR was mapped to the spike region that the TCR reacts to and placed in a CD4 or CD8 class. Log10-transformed breadth and depth values were compared by one-way ANOVA with Sidak's multiple comparisons tests. As stored in TCRdb, this immuneACCESS dataset retains in-frame rearrangements with V and J assigned. A fraction of the clones does not appear; measured against another copy, unresolved V genes explain less than half of the discrepancy, and the remainder lacks a known reason. The V and J calls and clone size come from that table; D and trimming were worked out from the DNA. For this sample the table gives about 96,000 clones, of which approximately 87% were detected only once. The leading ten clones occupy around 3% of the sample.

CDR1 and CDR2 were assigned from the germline V gene as MGHDK and SYGVNS. From cysteine to phenylalanine, the CDR3 is 13 amino acids long. Only the CDR3 DNA stays, 39 bases, in frame from base 1. V loses 4 bases of germline sequence and J loses 0 bases, and the interval between the two ends is 4 bases. What the work shows at the level of the full study, not this receptor alone: Reportedly, almost half of the unique spike-specific TCRs recognized epitopes lying outside the regions that are mutated in the B.1.351 and B.1.1.7 variants. The whole spike protein was spanned by vaccine-associated CD4 TCRs, and dominant responses were seen in regions 160-218 and 743-854. A significant rise in spike-specific TCR breadth and depth was observed after two AZD1222 doses relative to day 0 and relative to MenACWY recipients. No day 14 peak-response samples were available, so repertoires were characterized only after the peak T cell response. Participants were mostly white British and included more females than males, and it was suggested by the authors that clonal diversity may have been underestimated. In the small 56-69-year group, the increase in depth fell short of significance, most likely because of low power. Conclusions about previously exposed vaccinees are limited, since just six AZD1222 recipients were seropositive for SARS-CoV-2 at baseline.

The sample's time point label, in plain terms: baseline before first vaccination. The vaccinee samples were drawn from two UK trials, COV001 and COV002, one of which was a single-blind randomized controlled phase 2/3 trial testing AZD1222 (ChAdOx1 nCoV-19) in healthy adults. Trial participant PBMC samples were collected at day 0 and day 28 after the second dose for TCRbeta chain sequencing. A word on this clone: Its specific antigen is unknown. Base qualities are not provided; no much larger clone lies one nucleotide away.

This chain is built from TRBV25-1 and TRBJ2-1; too little of a D gene remains to name it. The sequences come from peripheral blood, collected on day 0 of AZD1222 vaccination. This TCR was recovered from an adult in good health. The nucleotide sequence is TGTGCCAGCAGTGCCAGCTCCTACAATGAGCAGTTCTTC. It translates to CASSASSYNEQFF.